The 24 T cell receptor beta chains below come from one sample, sequenced in a study of cytomegalovirus exposure and HLA in healthy donors. The PCR ran on 60 Vbeta and 13 Jbeta primers. Here immunoSEQ multiplex PCR was the method, and the copy in TCRdb shows in-frame clones only, minus some. The sample has 120,000 to 150,000 clones. Sample: PBMCs. These receptors all stem from a woman between 45 and 65 years old in good health and CMV-seronegative.

J is TRBJ1-3 and V is TRBV7-8, with 8 bases matching TRBD1. The V gene's germline CDR1 is SGHVS and CDR2 FQNEAQ. This CDR3 spans 16 amino acids. Germline trimming cut 5 bases from V and 3 bases from J; bases unmatched to any gene: 9. As DNA, the CDR3 is TGTGCCAGCAGCCCGCCCGACAGGGGTAGTGGAAACACCATATATTTT. Protein product: CASSPPDRGSGNTIYF.

The chain couples TRBV11-2 to TRBJ2-3; D unclear. From germline, CDR1 is SGHAT and CDR2 FQNNGV. The CDR3 is 12 residues long. V was trimmed by 6 bases and J by 2 bases, leaving 6 bases between them. CDR3 in amino acids: CASRIATDTQYF. In DNA form, the CDR3 reads TGTGCCAGCAGGATAGCCACAGATACGCAGTATTTT.

The chain uses TRBV4-3 and TRBJ2-2; D perhaps matches TRBD1 (5 bases). V lost 1 base to trimming and J lost 7 bases, with 10 bases between them. Per germline, CDR1 LGHNA and CDR2 YSLEER. This CDR3 comprises 14 residues. Here the CDR3 reads CASSQGGAGGELFF. The DNA for the CDR3 is TGCGCCAGCAGCCAAGGGGGCGCCGGCGGGGAGCTGTTTTTT.

This chain connects TRBV6-5 to TRBJ1-1; 8 bases are shared with TRBD1. The V gene end was trimmed by 5 bases and the J gene end by 3 bases; junction bases not matched to a gene: 2. CDR3 length equals 13 residues. CDR1 and CDR2 (germline): MNHEY, SVGAGI. In nucleotides, the CDR3 is TGTGCCAGCAGTGGACAGGGATACACTGAAGCTTTCTTT. It specifies CASSGQGYTEAFF.

The chain uses TRBV7-6 and TRBJ1-2; D possibly corresponds to TRBD1 (6 bases). CDR1 is SGHVS, CDR2 FNYEAQ, per germline. The germline V and J ends were trimmed by 0 bases and 7 bases, with 9 bases remaining between them. The CDR3 loop spans 13 amino acids. The CDR3 region is CASSLAGQSGYTF. Written as DNA, the CDR3 is TGTGCCAGCAGCTTAGCCGGACAGTCTGGCTACACCTTC.

Comments on this clone: The sample contains more than one DNA sequence encoding this CDR3. This chain uses TRBV19 with TRBJ2-7, with 7 positions matching TRBD1. The CDR3 is 14 amino acids. V dropped 5 bases and J dropped 0; count of bases not matched to a gene: 4. Germline values: CDR1 LNHDA, CDR2 SQIVND (reference sequence). The DNA of the CDR3 is TGTGCCAGTAGTCTCCGGGACAGCTCCTACGAGCAGTACTTC. Translating gives CASSLRDSSYEQYF.

This rearrangement joins TRBV7-9 to TRBJ1-1; 7 bases map to TRBD1. The germline V gene encodes CDR1 SEHNR and CDR2 FQNEAQ (reference sequence). J lost 3 bases, V lost 5 bases, and 3 bases had no gene match. This CDR3 contains 13 residues. The CDR3 DNA is TGTGCCAGCAGCCAGGGGGTAGACACTGAAGCTTTCTTT. It is translated as CASSQGVDTEAFF. Supplemented by reference TRBV7-9 and TRBJ1-1, the full variable domain reads DTGVSQNPRHKITKRGQNVTFRCDPISEHNRLYWYRQTLGQGPEFLTYFQNEAQLEKSRLLSDRFSAERPKGSFSTLEIQRTEQGDSAMYLCASSQGVDTEAFFGQGTRLTVV.

The chain employs TRBV7-2 and TRBJ2-7; 7 bases are a match to TRBD1. The CDR3 sequence is 14 residues long. With V trimmed by 5 bases and J by 2 bases, 6 bases remained unmatched. CDR1 and CDR2 from the germline V gene are SGHTA and FQGNSA. CDR3 loop: CASSTTTGTYEQYF. The CDR3 DNA follows: TGTGCCAGCAGCACGACGACAGGGACCTACGAGCAGTACTTC.

J is TRBJ1-3 and V is TRBV9, with TRBD1 as a possible D gene (5 bases). Deletions cut 5 bases from V and 4 bases from J, with 19 bases between. The CDR3 extends over 16 amino acids. CDR1 and CDR2 (germline): SGDLS, YYNGEE. CDR3 DNA: TGTGCCAGCAGTGCCCACCGGGACTCGCCCGGAAACACCATATATTTT. Translation: CASSAHRDSPGNTIYF.

The CDR3 DNA reads as TGTGCCAGCAGTGGGGCCTCCTACGAGCAGTACTTC. It is translated as CASSGASYEQYF. The rearrangement joins TRBV6-1 to TRBJ2-7; no clear D. The germline V gene has CDR1 MNHNS and CDR2 SASEGT. The CDR3 sequence is 12 residues long. Trimming took off 4 bases at V and 0 bases at J, with 4 bases between the two ends.

The chain has TRBV2 and TRBJ1-3, with D uncertain. From germline, CDR1 is SNHLY and CDR2 FYNNEI. V was shortened by 7 bases and J by 0 bases, with 7 bases between the two germline ends. The length of the CDR3 is 13 residues. CDR3 nucleotide sequence: TGTGCCAGCACAGCGAGCTCTGGAAACACCATATATTTT. Its protein product is CASTASSGNTIYF.

CDR3 DNA: TGTGCCAGTAGTATCCCCGGCAGGGAAAATCAGCCCCAGCATTTT. Translated, it gives CASSIPGRENQPQHF. This rearrangement joins TRBV19 to TRBJ1-5; the D gene is possibly TRBD1 (5 bases). CDR3 length: 15 amino acids. The germline V gene encodes CDR1 LNHDA and CDR2 SQIVND (reference sequence). V lost 3 bases and J lost 4, with 13 bases in between. Full variable domain (outside the CDR3, taken from reference TRBV19 and TRBJ1-5): DGGITQSPKYLFRKEGQNVTLSCEQNLNHDAMYWYRQDPGQGLRLIYYSQIVNDFQKGDIAEGYSVSREKKESFPLTVTSAQKNPTAFYLCASSIPGRENQPQHFGDGTRLSIL.

The rearrangement uses TRBV7-9 and TRBJ1-2, with TRBD1 as a possible D gene (5 bases). Germline V gene data show CDR1 as SEHNR and CDR2 as FQNEAQ (reference sequence). The CDR3 contains 14 residues. V shed 1 base and J shed 3 bases, with 9 bases lying between them. CDR3 sequence: CASSLGLTDYGYTF. As DNA, the CDR3 is TGTGCCAGCAGCTTAGGCCTGACAGACTATGGCTACACCTTC.

The V and J genes are TRBV7-9 and TRBJ2-7; TRBD2 might be the D (5 bases). The V end lost 0 bases, the J end lost 0 bases, and 9 bases lay between the germline ends. The CDR3 contains 15 residues. The germline V gene encodes CDR1 SEHNR and CDR2 FQNEAQ (reference sequence). CDR3 in DNA: TGTGCCAGCAGCTTAGCAGTTGGGAGCTCCTACGAGCAGTACTTC. It yields the protein CASSLAVGSSYEQYF.

This chain links TRBV6-1 with TRBJ1-6; 7 bases are a match to TRBD1. The CDR3 length is 15 residues. CDR1 MNHNS and CDR2 SASEGT come from the germline V gene. V trimming: 5 bases; J trimming: 8 bases; junction bases outside the gene matches: 9. In DNA form, the CDR3 reads TGTGCCAGCAGTCTACAGGGGAGGTCGGATTCACCCCTCCACTTT. This encodes CASSLQGRSDSPLHF.

The chain carries TRBV10-2 and TRBJ1-5; 8 nucleotides align to TRBD1. Germline assignment: CDR1 WSHSY and CDR2 SAAADI. V lost 6 bases and J lost 2; bases outside the gene matches: 9. This CDR3 has 16 residues. The CDR3 here is CASSLTGAFGNQPQHF. The CDR3 coding sequence is TGCGCCAGCAGCTTGACAGGGGCCTTTGGCAATCAGCCCCAGCATTTT.

This sequence joins TRBV15 and TRBJ2-7; D is ambiguous. V lost 0 bases and J 3 bases, leaving 3 bases between the germline ends. Germline CDR1 is LNHNV and CDR2 is YYDKDF (reference sequence). The length of the CDR3 is 12 residues. The CDR3: CATSRDRYEQYF. The CDR3 DNA is TGTGCCACCAGCAGAGATCGCTACGAGCAGTACTTC.

This chain uses TRBV19 with TRBJ2-5; the match to TRBD2 covers 8 bases. Germline loops: CDR1 LNHDA, CDR2 SQIVND (reference sequence). The CDR3 is 15 residues long. Germline trimming cut 3 bases from V and 5 bases from J; bases unmatched to any gene: 8. CDR3: CASSIGSGVGETQYF. The CDR3 DNA reads TGTGCCAGTAGTATCGGTAGCGGGGTGGGCGAGACCCAGTACTTC.

J is TRBJ2-7 and V is TRBV5-1; 8 bases map to TRBD1. The V and J ends lost 4 bases and 3 bases, in that order; junction bases with no gene match: 15. The CDR3 consists of 17 residues. In germline, CDR1 is SGHRS, CDR2 YFSETQ. DNA for the CDR3: TGCGCCAGCAGCACCCGGACAGGGTGGGGTGTAAGCTACGAGCAGTACTTC. Translated: CASSTRTGWGVSYEQYF.

The chain combines TRBV5-1 with TRBJ2-2, with D perhaps TRBD1 (6 bases). This CDR3 has 15 residues. Between the trimmed V and J ends, which lost 4 bases and 0 bases, there was a span of 10 bases. Germline lookup yields CDR1 SGHRS and CDR2 YFSETQ. Written as DNA, the CDR3 is TGCGCCAGCAGCGCCGGGACAACGAACACCGGGGAGCTGTTTTTT. Protein sequence: CASSAGTTNTGELFF.

The V and J genes are TRBV5-5 and TRBJ1-3; D is unclear. Trimming stripped 4 bases from V and 4 bases from J, with 15 bases between. Germline V lookup: CDR1 SGHKS, CDR2 YYEKEE (reference sequence). This CDR3 is built from 15 residues. The DNA of the CDR3 is TGTGCCAGCAGCCACCGGGATCTCCGGGGAAACACCATATATTTT. Encoded protein: CASSHRDLRGNTIYF.

This chain joins TRBV7-2 and TRBJ2-7; weak D call: TRBD1 (5 bases). The CDR3 contains 15 residues. The V end was cut by 1 base, the J end by 1 base, with 11 bases between. Germline assignment: CDR1 SGHTA and CDR2 FQGNSA. The CDR3 bases are TGTGCCAGCAGCTTAGGGGGCAGGTCTTCCTACGAGCAGTACTTC. As protein: CASSLGGRSSYEQYF.

V is TRBV11-3 and J is TRBJ1-6, with D possibly being TRBD1 (6 bases). Per germline, CDR1 SGHNT and CDR2 YENEEA. V shed 5 bases and J shed 7 bases, with 15 bases lying between them. This CDR3 comprises 15 residues. The CDR3 DNA follows: TGTGCCAGCAGCGCCCGGACAGCCAAGAATTCACCCCTCCACTTT. This translates into CASSARTAKNSPLHF.

The chain carries TRBV9 and TRBJ2-1; TRBD2 matches at 15 bases. This CDR3 region has 17 residues. The V segment lost 4 bases and the J segment 1 base; nucleotides outside the gene matches: 3. CDR1 SGDLS and CDR2 YYNGEE come from the germline V gene. This CDR3 reads CASSPGTSGGSYNEQFF. CDR3 DNA: TGTGCCAGCAGCCCCGGGACTAGCGGGGGGTCCTACAATGAGCAGTTCTTC. Full variable domain (remainder filled in from reference TRBV9 and TRBJ2-1): DSGVTQTPKHLITATGQRVTLRCSPRSGDLSVYWYQQSLDQGLQFLIQYYNGEERAKGNILERFSAQQFPDLHSELNLSSLELGDSALYFCASSPGTSGGSYNEQFFGPGTRLTVL.